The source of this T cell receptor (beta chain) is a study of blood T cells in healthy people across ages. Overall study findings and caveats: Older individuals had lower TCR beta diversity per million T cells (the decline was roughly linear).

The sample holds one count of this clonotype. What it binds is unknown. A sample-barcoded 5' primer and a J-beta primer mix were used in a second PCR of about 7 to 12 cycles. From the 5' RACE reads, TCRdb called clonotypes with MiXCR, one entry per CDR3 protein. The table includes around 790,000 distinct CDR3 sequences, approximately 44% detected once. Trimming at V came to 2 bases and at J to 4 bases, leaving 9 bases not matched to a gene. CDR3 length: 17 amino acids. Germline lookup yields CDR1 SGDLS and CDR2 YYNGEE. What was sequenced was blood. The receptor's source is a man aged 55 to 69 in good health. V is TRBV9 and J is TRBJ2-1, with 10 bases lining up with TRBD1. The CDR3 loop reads CASSVPPGTGAYNEQFF. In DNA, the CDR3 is TGTGCCAGCAGCGTGCCACCCGGGACAGGGGCGTACAATGAGCAGTTCTTC.